Listed below are T cell receptor beta chains from one sample, sequenced in a study of shared T cell receptors in the human thymus. TCRdb's table, derived via immunoSEQ multiplex PCR, lists solely in-frame clones and lacks some. The repertoire holds around 730,000 clones, approximately 85% seen once, with about 0.0098% in the top ten. The sample was also linked to a second study, of human thymus T cells.

Material: thymocytes. Receptors were obtained from a girl less than two years old with a congenital heart defect. Both conserved end residues are part of each CDR3.

v_gene | CDR3aa
TRBV4-3 | CASSQRLAGAGELFF
TRBV21-1 | CASSKGVHVGGYGYTF
TRBV6-5 | CASSYGGVKMNTEAFF
TRBV27 | CASSPQGQVNTGELFF
TRBV5-1 | CASSLRDKHRPNYGYTF
TRBV5-4 | CASSWRGQVLSRSYEQYF
TRBV9 | CASSVARDCDKEQYF
TRBV6-1 | CASSEKSREGQNSPLHF
TRBV7-2 | CASTLTHRPQGTQYF
TRBV28 | CASSLWQAQETQYF
TRBV5-1 | CASSLSGTTNTEAFF
TRBV5-6 | CASSFGQAPNYGYTF
TRBV6-4 | CASSEAVASSYNEQFF
TRBV6-1 | CASSEVAGNETGELFF
TRBV6-1 | CASRLSTGRTGELFF
TRBV7-9 | CASSSFQGEAFF
TRBV4-3 | CASSQDPSGADTGELFF
TRBV5-6 | CASMKRSRRRGESYEQYF
TRBV11-3 | CASNSGQNTEAFF
TRBV4-1 | CASAITAEFGTGELFF
TRBV7-9 | CASSLPPSGYGGYTF
TRBV7-9 | CASSLSVGYEKLFF
TRBV7-2 | CASSFQGGSSYEQYF
TRBV4-1 | CASSPLGQPYEQYF
TRBV15 | CATSTPEQGKRNIQYF
TRBV6-5 | CASTAGRHGYTF
TRBV14 | CASSREGEEKLFF
TRBV19 | CASSRRTGSYGYTF
TRBV9 | CASSANETGACNQPQHF
TRBV6-5 | CASSLTGSGNTIYF
TRBV10-2 | CASEQGWPRYSNQPQHF
TRBV5-4 | CASSYYRLMNTEAFF
TRBV5-6 | CASSPGSRDSGEFF
TRBV14 | CASSQVGLPTNEKLFF
TRBV7-2 | CASSLVANTGELFF
TRBV15 | CATREGRGRTINSPLHF
TRBV15 | CATRGGSLSGNTIYF
TRBV5-4 | CASRNTGTGEEKLFF
TRBV7-2 | CASSTEAGYYGYTF
TRBV19 | CASSPRVGTSGGTFHEQYF
TRBV9 | CASNEWADSPLHF